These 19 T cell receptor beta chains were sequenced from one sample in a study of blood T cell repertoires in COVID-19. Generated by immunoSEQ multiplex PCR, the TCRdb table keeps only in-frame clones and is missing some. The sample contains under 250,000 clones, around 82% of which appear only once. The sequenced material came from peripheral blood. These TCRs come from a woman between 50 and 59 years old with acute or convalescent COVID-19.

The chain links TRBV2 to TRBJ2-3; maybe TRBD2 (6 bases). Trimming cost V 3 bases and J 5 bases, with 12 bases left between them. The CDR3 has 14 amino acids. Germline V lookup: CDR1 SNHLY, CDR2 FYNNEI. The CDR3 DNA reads TGTGCCAGCAGTGAGACTAGAAATGTAGATACGCAGTATTTT. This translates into CASSETRNVDTQYF. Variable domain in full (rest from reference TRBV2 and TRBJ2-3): EPEVTQTPSHQVTQMGQEVILRCVPISNHLYFYWYRQILGQKVEFLVSFYNNEISEKSEIFDDQFSVERPDGSNFTLKIRSTKLEDSAMYFCASSETRNVDTQYFGPGTRLTVL.

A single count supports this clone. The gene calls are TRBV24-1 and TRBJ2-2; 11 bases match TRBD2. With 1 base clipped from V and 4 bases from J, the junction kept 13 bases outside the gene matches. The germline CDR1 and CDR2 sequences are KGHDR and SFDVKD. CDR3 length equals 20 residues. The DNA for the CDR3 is TGTGCCACCAGTGATTTCCTGGCTAGCGGGAGGCTAACGGGCACCGGGGAGCTGTTTTTT. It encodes CATSDFLASGRLTGTGELFF.

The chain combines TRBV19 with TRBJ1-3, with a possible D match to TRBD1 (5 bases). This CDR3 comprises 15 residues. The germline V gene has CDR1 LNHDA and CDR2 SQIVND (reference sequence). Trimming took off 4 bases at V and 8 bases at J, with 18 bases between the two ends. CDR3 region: CASSTLTGEGYTIYF. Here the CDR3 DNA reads TGTGCCAGTAGTACCCTGACGGGGGAGGGATACACCATATATTTT.

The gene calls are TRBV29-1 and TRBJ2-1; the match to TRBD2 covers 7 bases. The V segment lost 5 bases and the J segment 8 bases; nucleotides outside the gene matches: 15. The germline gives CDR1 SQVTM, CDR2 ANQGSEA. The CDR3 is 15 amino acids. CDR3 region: CSVMTPSPRGDEQFF. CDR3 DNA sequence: TGCAGCGTTATGACGCCGAGTCCCCGGGGGGATGAGCAGTTCTTC.

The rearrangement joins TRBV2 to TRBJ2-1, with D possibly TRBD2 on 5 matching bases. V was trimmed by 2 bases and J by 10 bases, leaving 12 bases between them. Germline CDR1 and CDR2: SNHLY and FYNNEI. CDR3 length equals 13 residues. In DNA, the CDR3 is TGTGCCAGCAGTGAACTCCCGCCGGGGGAGCAGTTCTTC. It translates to CASSELPPGEQFF.

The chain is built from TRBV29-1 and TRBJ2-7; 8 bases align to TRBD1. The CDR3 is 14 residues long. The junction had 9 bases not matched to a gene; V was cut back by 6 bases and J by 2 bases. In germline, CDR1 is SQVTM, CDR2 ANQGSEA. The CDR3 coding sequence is TGCAGCGTCCTCGGACAGGGCAAGGCCTACGAGCAGTACTTC. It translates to CSVLGQGKAYEQYF.

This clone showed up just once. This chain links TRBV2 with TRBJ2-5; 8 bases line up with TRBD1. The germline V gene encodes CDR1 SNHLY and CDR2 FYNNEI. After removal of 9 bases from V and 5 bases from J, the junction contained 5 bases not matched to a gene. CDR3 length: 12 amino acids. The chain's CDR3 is CASGQGWETQYF. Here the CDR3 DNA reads TGTGCCAGTGGACAGGGTTGGGAGACCCAGTACTTC.

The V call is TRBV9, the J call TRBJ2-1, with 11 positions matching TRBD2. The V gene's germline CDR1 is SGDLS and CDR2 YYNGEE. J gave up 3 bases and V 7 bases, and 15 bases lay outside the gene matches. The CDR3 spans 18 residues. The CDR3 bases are TGTGCCAGCCTACCCTACCTAAGGACTAGCGGGCTCTACAATGAGCAGTTCTTC. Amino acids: CASLPYLRTSGLYNEQFF.

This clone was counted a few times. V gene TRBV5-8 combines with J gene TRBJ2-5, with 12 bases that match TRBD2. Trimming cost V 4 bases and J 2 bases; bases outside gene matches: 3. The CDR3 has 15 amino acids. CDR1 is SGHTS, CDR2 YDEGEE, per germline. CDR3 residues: CASSTGLAGQETQYF. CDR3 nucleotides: TGTGCCAGCAGCACCGGACTAGCGGGACAAGAGACCCAGTACTTC.

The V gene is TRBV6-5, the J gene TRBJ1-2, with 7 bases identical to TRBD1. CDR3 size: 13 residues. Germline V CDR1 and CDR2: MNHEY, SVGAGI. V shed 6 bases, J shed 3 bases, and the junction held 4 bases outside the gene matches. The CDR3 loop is CASRRDRDYGYTF. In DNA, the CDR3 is TGTGCCAGCAGGAGAGACAGGGACTATGGCTACACCTTC.

The CDR3 DNA is TGTGCCAGCAGCTTAGGTTTGGGACTAGCCTCCTACGAGCAGTACTTC. Protein: CASSLGLGLASYEQYF. This chain connects TRBV7-2 to TRBJ2-7; 9 bases match TRBD2. Germline V CDR1 and CDR2: SGHTA, FQGNSA. The J segment lost 0 bases and the V segment lost 1 base, leaving 4 bases of the junction unmatched. The CDR3 contains 16 residues. Looking up the rest from reference TRBV7-2 and TRBJ2-7 gives the full variable domain: GAGVSQSPSNKVTEKGKDVELRCDPISGHTALYWYRQSLGQGLEFLIYFQGNSAPDKSGLPSDRFSAERTGGSVSTLTIQRTQQEDSAVYLCASSLGLGLASYEQYFGPGTRLTVT.

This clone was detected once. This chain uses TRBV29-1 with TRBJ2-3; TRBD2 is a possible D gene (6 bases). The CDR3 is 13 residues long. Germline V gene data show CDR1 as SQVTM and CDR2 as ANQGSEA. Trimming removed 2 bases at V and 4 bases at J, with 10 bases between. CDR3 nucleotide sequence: TGCAGCGTTGAACGGGAGAGGTCAGATACGCAGTATTTT. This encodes CSVERERSDTQYF.

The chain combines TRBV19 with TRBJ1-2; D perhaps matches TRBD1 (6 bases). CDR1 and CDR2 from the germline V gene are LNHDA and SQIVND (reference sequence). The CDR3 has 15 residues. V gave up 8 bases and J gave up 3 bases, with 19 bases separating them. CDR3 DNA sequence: TGTGCCAGTTTGGCCATCAGGGGACGCGACTATGGCTACACCTTC. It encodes CASLAIRGRDYGYTF.

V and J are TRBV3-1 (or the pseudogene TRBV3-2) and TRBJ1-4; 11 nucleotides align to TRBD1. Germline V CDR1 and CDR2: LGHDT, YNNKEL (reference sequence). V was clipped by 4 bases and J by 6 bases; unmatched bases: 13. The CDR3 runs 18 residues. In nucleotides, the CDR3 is TGTGCCAGCAGCCCGATCGGACAGGGGGCGCCGGGAGATGAAAAACTGTTTTTT. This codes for CASSPIGQGAPGDEKLFF.

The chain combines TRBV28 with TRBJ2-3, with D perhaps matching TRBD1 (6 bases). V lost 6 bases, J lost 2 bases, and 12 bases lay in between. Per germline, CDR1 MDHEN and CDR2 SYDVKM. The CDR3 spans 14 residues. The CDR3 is CASRVGGNTDTQYF. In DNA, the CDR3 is TGTGCCAGCAGGGTAGGGGGAAACACAGATACGCAGTATTTT.

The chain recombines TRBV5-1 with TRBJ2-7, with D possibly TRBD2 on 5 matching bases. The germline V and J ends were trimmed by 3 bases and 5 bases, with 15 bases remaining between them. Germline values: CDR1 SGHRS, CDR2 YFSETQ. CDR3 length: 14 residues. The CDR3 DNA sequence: TGCGCCAGCAGCTCGTTCTCGGGGTCGGACGAGCAGTACTTC. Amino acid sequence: CASSSFSGSDEQYF.

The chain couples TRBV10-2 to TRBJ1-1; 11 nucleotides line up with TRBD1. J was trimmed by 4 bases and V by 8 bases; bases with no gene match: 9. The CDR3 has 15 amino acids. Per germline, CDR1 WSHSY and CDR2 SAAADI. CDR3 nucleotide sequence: TGCGCCAGCGGTGGACAGGGGGCACCGGGCACTGAAGCTTTCTTT. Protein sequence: CASGGQGAPGTEAFF.

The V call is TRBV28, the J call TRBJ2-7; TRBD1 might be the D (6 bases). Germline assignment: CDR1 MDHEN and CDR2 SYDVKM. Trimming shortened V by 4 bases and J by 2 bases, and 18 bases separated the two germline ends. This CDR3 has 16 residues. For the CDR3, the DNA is TGTGCCAGCAGTTCCGGGACATACTCAGGGGCCTACGAGCAGTACTTC. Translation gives CASSSGTYSGAYEQYF.

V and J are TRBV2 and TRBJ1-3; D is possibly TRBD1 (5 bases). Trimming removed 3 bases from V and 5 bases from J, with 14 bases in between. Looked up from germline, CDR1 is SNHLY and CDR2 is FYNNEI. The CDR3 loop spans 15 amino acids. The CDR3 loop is CASSEGGTLRNTIYF. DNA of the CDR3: TGTGCCAGCAGTGAGGGCGGGACTCTTAGAAACACCATATATTTT.